This TCR beta chain emerged from a study of regulatory T cells in long-lasting Graves disease (dated by TCRdb to the early 2020s). With regard to the full study: Persistent Graves' disease was defined as persistently positive TSH receptor autoantibodies together with antithyroid drug treatment for over 5 years. Patients with persistent Graves' disease were compared with patients with newly diagnosed Graves' disease using TCR sequencing and RNA sequencing of peripheral blood. The study was registered as a clinical trial and conducted in China. TCR sequencing covered 13 persistent and approximately 20 newly diagnosed Graves' disease patients, around 35 samples in total. In the clinical cohort, patients with persistent Graves' disease had used antithyroid drugs for an average of about 10 years. Points the paper makes about the study in general: Sequencing and analysis were restricted to the TCR beta chain. More public clonotypes were shared among persistent patients (roughly 2,700) than among newly diagnosed patients (roughly 1,000). As a limitation, the authors acknowledged that the small sample size may reduce accuracy. Because the primary lesion, thyroid tissue, could not be accessed, the study looked at peripheral blood alone. Persistent Graves' disease patients showed lower TCR Shannon entropy and fewer highly expanded clones than newly diagnosed patients, suggesting clonal expansion. Preferential use of TRBV28, TRBJ1-2 and TRBJ2-5 was observed in persistent disease, whereas TRBV20-1 and TRBJ2-1 were favored in newly diagnosed disease.

This clonotype was seen more than once but under ten times. Its antigen remains unidentified. Base quality data are lacking; no much larger clone is found one base away. Library preparation employed multiplex PCR. Sequenced on an Illumina HiSeq 4000. CDR3 regions were amplified by Arm-PCR with iRepertoire HTBI primers to construct TCR beta libraries. Before sequencing, the PCR products went through gel purification. Per the source publication's procedure: Gene usage analysis of CDR3 amino acid clonotypes relied on the 55 to 80 TRBV and 15 or so TRBJ segments identified across samples. COPE and FqMerger were used to merge the filtered high-quality paired reads into contigs. BLAST was used to align contigs to IMGT TRBV, TRBD and TRBJ reference genes, with CDR3 defined following IMGT. Highly expanded clones were defined as clonotypes with a frequency above 0.1%. Shannon entropy was used to measure repertoire diversity, and the Gini coefficient was used to measure V-J evenness. Public clonotypes were defined as clonotypes shared by more than one individual. In-frame beta chains were kept once TCRdb had trimmed the public reads at Q25 with fastp and called clones with MiXCR. Each entry is one CDR3 protein sequence, shown with its most common DNA and genes. The V and J calls, along with clone size, are taken from TCRdb and not from the paper's own processing. This sample gives about 660,000 distinct CDR3 sequences in total; 25% to 35% of them show up just once. The ten biggest clones cover around 42% of the sample.

Based on the germline V gene, the CDR1 and CDR2 sequences are SGHRS and YFSETQ. The cysteine opens and the phenylalanine closes a CDR3 of 15 amino acids. Of all the DNA, just the CDR3 is kept, 45 bases in frame from base 1. The V end loses 0 bases and the J end loses 0 bases, and a stretch of 9 bases separates them. Per the publication, the time point label means: persistent/refractory GD, antithyroid drugs over 5 years with positive TRAb. For both TCR sequencing and RNA sequencing, RNA was extracted from PBMCs in TRIzol. Graves' disease was diagnosed according to American Thyroid Association guidelines. The patients came from an endocrinology department in Xi'an, China. Each patient gave about 8.1 milliliters of peripheral blood, collected in an EDTA anticoagulant tube. Ficoll Paque Plus density gradient separation was used to isolate PBMCs, and no further T cell sorting was performed. RNA quality was checked with an Agilent 2100 Bioanalyzer and agarose gel, and concentration with a NanoDrop 2000.

The origin of this receptor is a female donor with Graves disease. The chain links TRBV5-1 with TRBJ1-1; no D gene call is confident. The sequenced sample was peripheral blood mononuclear cells (PBMCs), obtained when the disease was refractory, from a patient treated with antithyroid drugs. This receptor has the CDR3 CASSLGQPMNTEAFF. The sequence in DNA is TGCGCCAGCAGCTTGGGGCAGCCCATGAACACTGAAGCTTTCTTT.